Listed below are T cell receptor beta chains from one sample, sequenced in a study of spatial heterogeneity in lung cancer. One entry per CDR3 protein results from TCRdb running MiXCR on the 5' RACE reads. The repertoire holds roughly 80,000 distinct CDR3 sequences, with around 12% as singletons. The material sequenced was PBMCs, taken at surgery. The receptor source for this set is a male donor with early-stage non-small cell lung cancer. Each CDR3 is given with its conserved first and last residue. The order of the fields is D gene, V gene, J gene, clone size, CDR3 length, CDR3 protein, CDR3 DNA. A D gene is named only where the DNA matches it firmly. Some rows have no size entry. The others give once, few or many, or a class for an expanded clone.

-	TRBV10-1	TRBJ1-1	few	14	CASSESIEVREAFF	TGCGCCAGCAGTGAGTCGATAGAGGTCCGTGAAGCTTTCTTT
-	TRBV5-1	TRBJ2-2	-	17	CASSLRSQSEISGELFF	TGCGCCAGCAGCTTGCGGTCACAGAGTGAAATCTCCGGGGAGCTGTTTTTT
TRBD2	TRBV20-1	TRBJ2-7	few	12	CSVGGGAGEQYF	TGCAGTGTCGGCGGGGGGGCGGGGGAGCAGTACTTC
TRBD1	TRBV27	TRBJ2-3	few	14	CASSFSTGGDTQYF	TGTGCCAGCAGTTTCTCGACAGGGGGAGATACGCAGTATTTT
TRBD1	TRBV19	TRBJ2-1	-	15	CASSIGTGGVDEQFF	TGTGCCAGTAGTATAGGGACAGGGGGCGTAGATGAGCAGTTCTTC
TRBD1	TRBV20-1	TRBJ2-7	few	16	CSATRTGLVPLREQYF	TGCAGTGCTACTCGGACAGGGTTAGTCCCCCTCCGAGAGCAGTACTTC
-	TRBV7-3	TRBJ1-1	many	14	CASSSSGQRTEAFF	TGTGCCAGCAGCTCCTCGGGGCAACGCACTGAAGCTTTCTTT
TRBD1	TRBV6-6	TRBJ1-6	many	13	CASSYSQGEPLHF	TGTGCCAGCAGTTACAGTCAGGGGGAGCCCCTCCACTTT
-	TRBV7-6	TRBJ1-1	few	15	CASSLASTGDTEAFF	TGTGCCAGCAGCTTAGCATCCACGGGGGACACTGAAGCTTTCTTT
-	TRBV19	TRBJ1-6	-	15	CASRMTGTENSPLHF	TGTGCCAGTAGGATGACCGGGACTGAGAATTCACCCCTCCACTTT
TRBD2	TRBV29-1	TRBJ2-3	-	13	CSVDTSGGHTQYF	TGCAGCGTTGATACTAGCGGGGGCCATACGCAGTATTTT
TRBD2	TRBV5-1	TRBJ2-2	-	15	CASSLTSGRTGELFF	TGCGCCAGCAGCTTGACTAGCGGGAGAACCGGGGAGCTGTTTTTT
TRBD1	TRBV24-1	TRBJ1-1	many	16	CATGTGVPHRDTEAFF	TGTGCCACCGGGACAGGGGTACCCCACAGGGACACTGAAGCTTTCTTT